The following is a T cell receptor (beta chain) sequence with its context. Its specificity is not known. The data were produced by immunoSEQ multiplex PCR, yet TCRdb's version contains in-frame clones alone and is incomplete. The profile covers around 96,000 clones, with approximately 90% appearing a single time and approximately 10% taken by the ten largest. The sample is drawn from a study of T cell responses to AZD1222 COVID-19 vaccine. Study-wide findings and caveats: Regions 160-218 and 743-854 dominated among vaccine-associated CD4 TCRs spanning spike. Only a handful of individuals given AZD1222 were seropositive at baseline. Repertoire samples came only from after the peak T cell response.

The CDR3 sequence is 17 residues long. CDR1 and CDR2 (germline): SGHKS, YYEKEE (reference sequence). The junction had 12 bases not matched to a gene; V was cut back by 5 bases and J by 2 bases. The origin of this receptor is an adult who received the AZD1222 COVID-19 vaccine. Sequenced material: peripheral blood, taken 28 days after the second AZD1222 dose. The chain joins TRBV5-5 to TRBJ2-2, with 7 nucleotides matching TRBD2. CDR3 protein: CASRPSGAHLNTGELFF. In DNA, the CDR3 is TGTGCCAGCAGGCCCAGCGGGGCCCACCTTAACACCGGGGAGCTGTTTTTT.